These 4 T cell receptor beta chains were sequenced from one sample in a study of siplizumab effects on memory and regulatory T cells. Profiling relied on immunoSEQ multiplex PCR, and the TCRdb table lists in-frame clones only, not all of them. The table records about 52,000 clones, about 97% of them present only once. Sequencing was performed on naive CD4+ T cells sorted from blood. The source of these receptors is a human donor in good health.

This chain connects TRBV25-1 to TRBJ2-5, with D uncertain. Per germline, CDR1 MGHDK and CDR2 SYGVNS. The CDR3 runs 15 residues. V shed 2 bases and J shed 5 bases, with 15 bases lying between them. CDR3 bases: TGTGCCAGCAGTGAAAGTGCCGCCAGCTTCGAGACCCAGTACTTC. This encodes CASSESAASFETQYF.

The V call is TRBV9, the J call TRBJ2-2; tentatively, D is TRBD1 (6 bases). V was clipped by 1 base and J by 6 bases, with 10 bases between them. Per germline, CDR1 SGDLS and CDR2 YYNGEE. The CDR3 totals 14 residues. In DNA form, the CDR3 reads TGTGCCAGCAGCGTAAGGGGGTTGCCCGGGGAGCTGTTTTTT. The encoded protein is CASSVRGLPGELFF.

DNA of the CDR3: TGTGCCAGCAGCCCTCAGAACACCGGGGAGCTGTTTTTT. It specifies CASSPQNTGELFF. This chain connects TRBV6-5 to TRBJ2-2, with D unclear. Germline CDR1 is MNHEY and CDR2 is SVGAGI. This CDR3 comprises 13 residues. Between the trimmed V and J ends, which lost 6 bases and 1 base, there was a span of 6 bases.

The chain combines TRBV6-1 with TRBJ1-4; D may be TRBD1 (6 bases). The V end was cut by 6 bases, the J end by 10 bases, with 18 bases between. The germline CDR1 and CDR2 sequences are MNHNS and SASEGT. CDR3 length: 14 amino acids. In DNA form, the CDR3 reads TGTGCCAGCAGCGGCCGGGGAGGGGGGAGAAAACTGTTTTTT. This codes for CASSGRGGGRKLFF.